The rows below give T cell receptor beta chains drawn from one sample of a study of graft-versus-host responses after intestinal transplantation. The method was immunoSEQ multiplex PCR; TCRdb's version includes in-frame clones alone and lacks a portion of them. The sample holds about 47,000 clones, 80% to 95% seen once. Source: PBMCs, taken 750 to 800 days after a first intestinal transplant, on the day of a second. The receptor set was obtained from a human patient who received an intestinal transplant, so some T cells may come from the graft donor. CDR3s leave out the opening cysteine and the closing phenylalanine or tryptophan. Fields, in order: V gene, CDR3 protein.

>TRBV6-4
ASSDGLYNEQF
>TRBV11-2
ASSLDGGYTIY
>TRBV6-5
ASSYRLWVSPLH
>TRBV7-9
ASSLNNPAGYGYT
>TRBV28
ASSLLGISSYEQY
>TRBV9
ASTLSTGNYGYT
>TRBV29-1
SVEVDRPTYEQY
>TRBV19
ASSIWRGEAF
>TRBV29-1
SVEAGDTDTQY
>TRBV7-9
ASGPGRGTDTQY
>TRBV28
ASSTGQSIYEGYT
>TRBV14
ASSQVETSGVTDTQY
>TRBV5-1
ASSRDRGETQY
>TRBV7-6
ASSLQGTLRNTIY
>TRBV27
ASSLRPSSYEQY